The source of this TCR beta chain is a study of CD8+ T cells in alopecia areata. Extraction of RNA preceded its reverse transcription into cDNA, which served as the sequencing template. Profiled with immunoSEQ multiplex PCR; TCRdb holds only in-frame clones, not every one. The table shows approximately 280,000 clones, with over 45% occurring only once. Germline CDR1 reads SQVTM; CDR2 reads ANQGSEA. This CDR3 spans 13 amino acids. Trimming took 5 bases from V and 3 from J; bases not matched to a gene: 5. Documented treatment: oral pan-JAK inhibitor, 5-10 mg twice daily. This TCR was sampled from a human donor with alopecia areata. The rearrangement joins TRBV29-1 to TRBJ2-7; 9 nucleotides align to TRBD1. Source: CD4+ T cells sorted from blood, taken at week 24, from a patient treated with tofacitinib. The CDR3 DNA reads TGCAGCGTTTTACAGGGGGCCAGCTACGAGCAGTACTTC. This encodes CSVLQGASYEQYF.